Here is one TCR beta chain with its context. As yet, its antigen is unknown. Evenly divided among several immunoSEQ plates was the genomic DNA of each subset. Some 31,000 T cell genomes (approximately 300 ng DNA) went into each PBMC replicate. Some clones are missing from TCRdb's copy, which holds only in-frame ones; the method was immunoSEQ multiplex PCR. The sample lists roughly 500,000 clones; roughly 77% were seen once. With 6 bases clipped from V and 4 bases from J, the junction kept 8 bases outside the gene matches. The CDR3 extends over 15 amino acids. CDR1 and CDR2 (germline): KGHSH, LQKENI. This specimen comes from a study of shared clonotypes between healthy human individuals. Study results and caveats: Sequencing depth was expected to influence donor clonotype sharing.

All participating donors were Caucasian adults from Nashville, Tennessee. This sequence originates from a middle-aged woman in good health. Some clones in this sample may be carry-over from other donors' samples. This sequence joins TRBV18 and TRBJ2-5, with 10 bases aligning to TRBD1. Sequencing was done on a sample of PBMCs. The CDR3 DNA reads TGTGCCAGCTCGCCGCGACAGGGGGCTTTAGAGACCCAGTACTTC. This translates into CASSPRQGALETQYF.